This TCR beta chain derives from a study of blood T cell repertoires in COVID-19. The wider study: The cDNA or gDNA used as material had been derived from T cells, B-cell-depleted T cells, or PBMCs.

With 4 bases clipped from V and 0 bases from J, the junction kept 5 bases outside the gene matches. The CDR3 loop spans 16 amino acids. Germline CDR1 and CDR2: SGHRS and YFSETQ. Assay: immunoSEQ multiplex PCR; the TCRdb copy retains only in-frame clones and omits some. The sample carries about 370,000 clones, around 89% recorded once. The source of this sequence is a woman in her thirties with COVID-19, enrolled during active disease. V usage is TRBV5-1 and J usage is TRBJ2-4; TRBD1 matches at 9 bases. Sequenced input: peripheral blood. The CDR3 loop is CASSTGTGKAKNIQYF. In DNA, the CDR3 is TGCGCCAGCAGCACCGGGACAGGGAAAGCCAAAAACATTCAGTACTTC.